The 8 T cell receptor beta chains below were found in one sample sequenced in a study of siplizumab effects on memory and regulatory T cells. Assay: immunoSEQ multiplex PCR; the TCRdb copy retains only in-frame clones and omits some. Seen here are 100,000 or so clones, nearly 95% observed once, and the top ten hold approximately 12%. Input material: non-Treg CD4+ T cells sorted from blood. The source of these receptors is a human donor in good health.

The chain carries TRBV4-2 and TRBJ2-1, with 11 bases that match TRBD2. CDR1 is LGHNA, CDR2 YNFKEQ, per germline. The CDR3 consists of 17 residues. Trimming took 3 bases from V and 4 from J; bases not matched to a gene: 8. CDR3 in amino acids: CASSHQSGTSGYNEQFF. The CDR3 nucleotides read TGTGCCAGCAGCCACCAATCTGGGACTAGCGGATACAATGAGCAGTTCTTC.

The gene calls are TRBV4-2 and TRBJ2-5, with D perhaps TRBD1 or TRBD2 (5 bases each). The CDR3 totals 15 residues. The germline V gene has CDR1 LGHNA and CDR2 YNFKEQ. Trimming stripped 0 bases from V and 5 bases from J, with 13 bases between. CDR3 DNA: TGTGCCAGCAGCCAAGACATGAGGGACGGGGAGACCCAGTACTTC. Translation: CASSQDMRDGETQYF.

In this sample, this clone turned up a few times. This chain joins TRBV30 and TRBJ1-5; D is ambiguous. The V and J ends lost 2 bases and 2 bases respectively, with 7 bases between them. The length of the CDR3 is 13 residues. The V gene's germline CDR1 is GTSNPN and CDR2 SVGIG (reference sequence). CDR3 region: CAWSRRGNQPQHF. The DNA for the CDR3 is TGTGCCTGGAGTCGGAGGGGCAATCAGCCCCAGCATTTT.

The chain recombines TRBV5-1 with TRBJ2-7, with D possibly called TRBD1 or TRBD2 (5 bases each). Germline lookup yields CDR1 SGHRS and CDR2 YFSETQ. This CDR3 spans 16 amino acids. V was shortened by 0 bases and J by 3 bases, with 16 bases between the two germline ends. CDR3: CASSLAGTEASYEQYF. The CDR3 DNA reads TGCGCCAGCAGCTTGGCCGGGACGGAGGCGAGCTACGAGCAGTACTTC.

The CDR3 loop reads CASSPSGQGASYEQYF. The CDR3 DNA sequence: TGTGCCAGCAGTCCGTCCGGACAGGGGGCCTCCTACGAGCAGTACTTC. The chain uses TRBV28 and TRBJ2-7; 11 positions match TRBD1. The CDR3 contains 16 residues. Trimming took 5 bases from V and 0 from J; bases not matched to a gene: 6. The V gene's germline CDR1 is MDHEN and CDR2 SYDVKM.

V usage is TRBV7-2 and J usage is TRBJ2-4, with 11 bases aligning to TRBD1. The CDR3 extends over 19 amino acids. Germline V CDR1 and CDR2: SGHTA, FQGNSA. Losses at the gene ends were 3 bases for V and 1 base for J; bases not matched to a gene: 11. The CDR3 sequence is CASSLKGTGGLGAKNIQYF. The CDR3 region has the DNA TGTGCCAGCAGCTTGAAGGGGACAGGGGGGCTTGGGGCCAAAAACATTCAGTACTTC.

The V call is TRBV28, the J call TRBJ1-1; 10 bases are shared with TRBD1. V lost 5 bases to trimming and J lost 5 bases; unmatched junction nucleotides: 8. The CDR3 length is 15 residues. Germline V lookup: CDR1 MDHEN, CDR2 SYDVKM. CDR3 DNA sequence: TGTGCCAGCAGTGGGGCGGGACAGGGGAGTACTGAAGCTTTCTTT. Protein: CASSGAGQGSTEAFF.

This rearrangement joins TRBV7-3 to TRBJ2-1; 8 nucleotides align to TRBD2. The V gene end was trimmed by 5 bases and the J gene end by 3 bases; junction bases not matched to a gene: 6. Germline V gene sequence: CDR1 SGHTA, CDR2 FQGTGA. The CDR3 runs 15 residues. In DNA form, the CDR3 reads TGTGCCAGCAGCCTTTTTGCGGGAGGCTACAATGAGCAGTTCTTC. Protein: CASSLFAGGYNEQFF.